This T cell receptor (beta chain) was documented in a study of CD8 T cells in ankylosing spondylitis. Study-wide findings and caveats: Some motif variants were previously reported in reactive arthritis synovial fluid and blood. About 8 highly homologous variants made up a TCR beta motif, and this motif appeared characteristic of ankylosing spondylitis blood. Researchers reportedly found disease-linked clones significantly enriched in matched ankylosing spondylitis synovial fluid.

The CDR3 contains 13 residues. The germline V gene encodes CDR1 SNHLY and CDR2 FYNNEI. The V end lost 8 bases, the J end lost 1 base, and 10 bases lay between the germline ends. This clonotype was observed a few times. Antigen: not known. TCRdb reanalysed the 5' RACE reads using MiXCR and keeps one entry per CDR3 protein. The sample lists about 340,000 distinct CDR3 sequences, roughly 14% occurring once. Sequencing was done on a sample of blood, either unsorted or a sorted T cell fraction (not recorded which). The origin of this receptor is a male donor with ankylosing spondylitis or in good health (not recorded which). The rearrangement joins TRBV2 to TRBJ2-3, with D unclear. CDR3 residues: CASLVGGTDTQYF. In DNA, the CDR3 is TGTGCCAGCCTAGTCGGAGGCACAGATACGCAGTATTTT.